This T cell receptor beta chain was sequenced for a study of T cell repertoires in cytomegalovirus infection. MiXCR, applied by TCRdb to the reads, yields one record per CDR3 protein. The repertoire has about 900,000 distinct CDR3 sequences, roughly 30% of them found once; the top ten carry 13%. This clonotype was picked up one time. As yet, its antigen is unknown. The CDR3 is made up of 15 amino acids. Germline-derived CDR1 and CDR2 are SGDLS and YYNGEE. V shed 2 bases, J shed 8 bases, and the junction held 6 bases outside the gene matches. This sample comprised cultured CD8+ T cells from PBMCs, obtained from culture after CMV antigen stimulation. V gene TRBV9 combines with J gene TRBJ2-1; 11 bases line up with TRBD1. The receptor's source is a human donor in good health (CMV status not recorded). Some clones in this sample may be carry-over from other donors' samples. DNA of the CDR3: TGTGCCAGCAGCGTCCGGGACAGGGGGTTCGATGAGCAGTTCTTC. Translated: CASSVRDRGFDEQFF.